This TCR beta chain comes out of a study of blood T cell repertoires in COVID-19. The wider study: The study drew acute and convalescent COVID-19 samples from the United States, Italy and Spain. T cells, B-cell-depleted T cells, or PBMCs supplied cDNA or gDNA.

From germline, CDR1 is SNHLY and CDR2 FYNNEI. The CDR3 contains 17 residues. With 1 base clipped from V and 7 bases from J, the junction kept 9 bases outside the gene matches. In the original workflow: Quantification of nucleated cells was approximated via reference gene primer amplification. Profiled with immunoSEQ multiplex PCR; TCRdb holds only in-frame clones, not every one. That table is the source of V, J and clone size, and D and trimming were worked out from the DNA. Among about 53,000 clones, 80% to 90% were seen once, and the ten largest hold approximately 4%. This chain uses TRBV2 with TRBJ2-5; 13 nucleotides agree with TRBD2. Sequenced material: peripheral blood. The clonotype originates from a man in his forties or fifties with acute or convalescent COVID-19. The CDR3 is CASSEVVRTSGGGTQYF. CDR3 bases: TGTGCCAGCAGTGAAGTCGTGAGGACTAGCGGGGGAGGGACCCAGTACTTC.